This is a list of T cell receptor beta chains from one sample in a study of T-cell reconstitution after alpha-beta-depleted transplantation in children. One entry per CDR3 protein, called by TCRdb with MiXCR from the PCR reads. Here the sample spans around 400,000 distinct CDR3 sequences, roughly 11% being singletons. The source material was PBMCs from the stem cell graft donor, sampled from the stem cell graft. The receptors originated from a human donor who donated a stem cell graft to a child with acute myeloid leukemia. CDR3s include the opening cysteine and the closing phenylalanine or tryptophan. The D gene is left open where the match is weak. Clone size, where shown, is once, few, many, or a class for clones that have expanded.

>-|TRBJ2-2|TRBV7-8|-
CASSLLTGKANTGELFF
TGTGCCAGCAGCCTATTAACAGGGAAGGCGAACACCGGGGAGCTGTTTTTT
>-|TRBJ1-2|TRBV12-3/TRBV12-4|few
CASSLWQAAGGYTF
TGTGCCAGCAGTTTGTGGCAGGCAGCGGGGGGCTACACCTTC
>TRBD2|TRBJ2-7|TRBV20-1|few
CSAPGLAGGPYEQYF
TGCAGTGCCCCGGGACTAGCGGGAGGGCCGTACGAGCAGTACTTC
>TRBD2|TRBJ2-1|TRBV5-1|few
CASSFGGGAINEQFF
TGCGCCAGCAGCTTTGGCGGGGGGGCCATTAATGAGCAGTTCTTC
>-|TRBJ2-3|TRBV7-2|few
CASSSRGSSTDTQYF
TGTGCCAGCAGCTCCCGGGGATCCAGCACAGATACGCAGTATTTT
>-|TRBJ1-4|TRBV20-1|many
CSARLPGRDNNEKLFF
TGCAGTGCTAGACTACCGGGACGGGACAATAATGAAAAACTGTTTTTT
>-|TRBJ2-2|TRBV7-8|few
CASSPRGVGRSNTGELFF
TGTGCCAGCAGCCCCAGGGGGGTAGGGCGCTCGAACACCGGGGAGCTGTTTTTT
>-|TRBJ2-7|TRBV4-1|many
CASSQGQPYEQYF
TGCGCCAGCAGCCAAGGACAGCCCTACGAGCAGTACTTC
>-|TRBJ2-5|TRBV20-1|many
CSASGPQETQYF
TGCAGTGCTAGCGGACCACAAGAGACCCAGTACTTC
>TRBD2|TRBJ2-3|TRBV5-1|few
CASSLEASGGGTDTQYF
TGCGCCAGCAGCTTGGAGGCTAGCGGGGGTGGCACAGATACGCAGTATTTT
>-|TRBJ1-1|TRBV20-1|-
CSARRTRNTEAFF
TGCAGTGCTAGACGTACACGGAACACTGAAGCTTTCTTT
>-|TRBJ2-1|TRBV30|-
CAWSPPGDEQFF
TGTGCCTGGTCCCCGCCTGGGGATGAGCAGTTCTTC
>TRBD2|TRBJ2-2|TRBV20-1|many
CSAFPGLGHTGELFF
TGCAGTGCATTTCCGGGACTAGGTCACACCGGGGAGCTGTTTTTT
>TRBD1|TRBJ2-7|TRBV29-1|few
CSVADRGESEQYF
TGCAGCGTAGCTGACAGGGGAGAAAGCGAGCAGTACTTC
>-|TRBJ2-3|TRBV21-1|few
CASSSRDNITDTQYF
TGTGCCAGCAGCTCCCGGGACAACATCACAGATACGCAGTATTTT
>TRBD2|TRBJ2-2|TRBV5-1|-
CASSPGLARGELFF
TGCGCCAGCAGCCCGGGACTAGCGCGCGGGGAGCTGTTTTTT
>-|TRBJ2-3|TRBV27|-
CASSNPPSSVGNTDTQYF
TGTGCCAGCAGTAACCCCCCCTCTTCCGTCGGAAACACAGATACGCAGTATTTT
>-|TRBJ2-7|TRBV6-2/TRBV6-3|many
CASRTGIFYEQYF
TGTGCCAGCAGAACCGGGATCTTCTACGAGCAGTACTTC
>TRBD2|TRBJ2-1|TRBV9|many
CASSPSGLAGAYNEQFF
TGTGCCAGCAGCCCCAGTGGGCTAGCGGGCGCCTACAATGAGCAGTTCTTC
>-|TRBJ1-2|TRBV5-1|-
CASSLAAQRINYGYTF
TGCGCCAGCAGCTTGGCTGCACAGCGTATTAACTATGGCTACACCTTC
>-|TRBJ2-3|TRBV7-3|few
CARQGEGPTDTQYF
TGTGCCAGACAGGGGGAGGGACCCACAGATACGCAGTATTTT
>TRBD1|TRBJ2-5|TRBV25-1|few
CASSEPGTGVSETQYF
TGTGCCAGCAGTGAACCCGGGACAGGGGTTTCAGAGACCCAGTACTTC
>-|TRBJ1-5|TRBV7-2|-
CASSYTGQFNQPQHF
TGTGCCAGCAGCTATACAGGACAGTTCAATCAGCCCCAGCATTTT
>-|TRBJ1-2|TRBV6-5|-
CASISREGGSYTF
TGTGCCAGCATTTCCCGAGAGGGGGGCTCCTACACCTTC
>TRBD2|TRBJ2-5|TRBV4-2|-
CASSQDWAGEETQYF
TGTGCCAGCAGCCAAGATTGGGCGGGAGAAGAGACCCAGTACTTC
>TRBD2|TRBJ2-5|TRBV7-2|few
CASSLEGQRGTQYF
TGTGCCAGCAGCTTAGAGGGCCAGCGGGGGACCCAGTACTTC
>-|TRBJ2-3|TRBV6-5|many
CASSFSGTQTDTQYF
TGTGCCAGCAGTTTTTCAGGGACTCAAACAGATACGCAGTATTTT
>TRBD1|TRBJ1-1|TRBV20-1|few
CSAGEQGVGTEAFF
TGCAGTGCTGGAGAACAGGGGGTGGGCACTGAAGCTTTCTTT
>-|TRBJ2-3|TRBV20-1|few
CSASNRPEFSTDTQYF
TGCAGTGCTTCAAACCGTCCGGAGTTCAGCACAGATACGCAGTATTTT